This T cell receptor (beta chain) comes out of a study of identical twins. The CDR3 is made up of 15 amino acids. The J segment lost 2 bases and the V segment lost 5 bases, leaving 8 bases of the junction unmatched. Per the germline V gene, CDR1 is ENHRY and CDR2 is SYGVKD. TCRdb ran MiXCR on the 5' RACE reads and lists one entry per CDR3 protein. The data show 100,000 to 110,000 distinct CDR3 sequences, with 5.5% to 7% seen just once and about an eighth held by the top ten. In this sample, this clonotype turned up once. V gene TRBV10-3 combines with J gene TRBJ1-1; TRBD1 aligns across 7 bases. Sequencing input: memory T cells sorted from blood. The sequence came from a woman in her forties or fifties in good health. CDR3 sequence reads: CAISLLGTDNTEAFF. CDR3 nucleotides: TGTGCCATCAGTTTGCTCGGGACAGATAACACTGAAGCTTTCTTT.